The table lists the clone carrying this T cell receptor beta chain with a few counts. TCRdb re-called the RT-PCR reads with MiXCR, one entry per CDR3 protein. The repertoire includes approximately 720,000 distinct CDR3 sequences, 11% to 15% of them detected once, and 3.6% sits in the top ten. V was clipped by 2 bases and J by 5 bases; unmatched bases: 5. Germline loops: CDR1 MNHNY, CDR2 SVGAGI (reference sequence). The CDR3 has 15 residues. V is TRBV6-6 and J is TRBJ2-1; 8 bases fit TRBD1. This clonotype was obtained from a female donor in good health, serving as a healthy control. The source material was memory CD4+ T cells from blood. The chain's CDR3 is CASSYGQGLDNEQFF. As DNA, the CDR3 is TGTGCCAGCAGTTACGGACAGGGCTTGGACAATGAGCAGTTCTTC.